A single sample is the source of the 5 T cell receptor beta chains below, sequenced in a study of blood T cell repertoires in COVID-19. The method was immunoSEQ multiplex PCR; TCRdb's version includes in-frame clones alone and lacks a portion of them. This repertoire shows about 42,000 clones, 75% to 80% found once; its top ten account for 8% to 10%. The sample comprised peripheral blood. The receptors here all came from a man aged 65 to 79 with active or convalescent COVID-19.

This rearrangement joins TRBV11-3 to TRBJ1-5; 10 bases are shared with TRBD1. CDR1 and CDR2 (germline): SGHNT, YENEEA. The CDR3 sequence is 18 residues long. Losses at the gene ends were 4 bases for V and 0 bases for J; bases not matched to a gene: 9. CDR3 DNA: TGTGCCAGCAGCTCTATTGGGACAGGGGCGAGTAGCAATCAGCCCCAGCATTTT. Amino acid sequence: CASSSIGTGASSNQPQHF.

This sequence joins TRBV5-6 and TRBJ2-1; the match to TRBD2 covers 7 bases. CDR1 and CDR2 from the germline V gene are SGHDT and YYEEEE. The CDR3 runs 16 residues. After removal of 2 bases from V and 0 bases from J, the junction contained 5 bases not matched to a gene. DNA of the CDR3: TGTGCCAGCAGCTTCAAGGGACTAAGCTCCTACAATGAGCAGTTCTTC. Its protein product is CASSFKGLSSYNEQFF.

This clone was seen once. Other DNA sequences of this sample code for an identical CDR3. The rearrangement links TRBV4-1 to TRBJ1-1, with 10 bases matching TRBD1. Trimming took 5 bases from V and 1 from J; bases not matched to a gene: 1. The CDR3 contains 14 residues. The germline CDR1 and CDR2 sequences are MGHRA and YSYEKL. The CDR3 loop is CASSWDRGNTEAFF. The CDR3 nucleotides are TGCGCCAGCAGCTGGGACAGGGGGAACACTGAAGCTTTCTTT.

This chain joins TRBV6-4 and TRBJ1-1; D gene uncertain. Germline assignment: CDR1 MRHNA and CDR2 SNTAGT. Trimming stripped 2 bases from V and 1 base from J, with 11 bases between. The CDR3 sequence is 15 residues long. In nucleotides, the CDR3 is TGTGCCAGCAGTGACGGAAGCGTAGGGAACACTGAAGCTTTCTTT. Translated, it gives CASSDGSVGNTEAFF.

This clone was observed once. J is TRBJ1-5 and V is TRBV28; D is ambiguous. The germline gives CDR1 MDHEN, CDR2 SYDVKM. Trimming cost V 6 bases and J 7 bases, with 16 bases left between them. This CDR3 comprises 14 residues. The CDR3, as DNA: TGTGCCAGCAGCTACCTTAACGGGTGGCAGCCCCAGCATTTT. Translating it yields CASSYLNGWQPQHF.